One sample yielded the 20 T cell receptor beta chains listed below, sequenced in a study of T cell repertoires in cytomegalovirus infection. The antigens of these receptors remain unknown. TCRdb re-analysed the reads in MiXCR, keeping a single row per CDR3 protein. The table has some 900,000 distinct CDR3 sequences, about 31% seen once; the top ten hold around an eighth. The specimen comprised cultured CD8+ T cells from PBMCs, sampled from culture after CMV antigen stimulation. The source of these receptors is a human donor in good health (CMV status not recorded). Some clones in this sample may be carry-over from other donors' samples.

This clonotype was counted between two and nine times. The rearrangement links TRBV27 to TRBJ1-4; the D gene is possibly TRBD1 (5 bases). Trimming removed 6 bases from V and 0 bases from J, with 8 bases in between. This CDR3 contains 14 residues. The germline V gene has CDR1 MNHEY and CDR2 SMNVEV (reference sequence). CDR3 nucleotides: TGTGCCAGCAGGGGGCTTCCAACTAATGAAAAACTGTTTTTT. Amino acids: CASRGLPTNEKLFF.

This clonotype turned up a few times. This chain connects TRBV27 to TRBJ2-5, with 8 bases fitting TRBD2. The V gene end was trimmed by 8 bases and the J gene end by 5 bases; junction bases not matched to a gene: 10. In germline, CDR1 is MNHEY, CDR2 SMNVEV (reference sequence). The length of the CDR3 is 14 residues. This CDR3 is CASGSAGAGETQYF. Written as DNA, the CDR3 is TGTGCCAGCGGGTCAGCGGGGGCAGGGGAGACCCAGTACTTC.

The chain has TRBV19 and TRBJ2-1; D is tentatively TRBD1 or TRBD2 (5 bases each). The CDR3 consists of 13 residues. Germline assignment: CDR1 LNHDA and CDR2 SQIVND (reference sequence). The ends were cut back, 2 bases at V and 5 bases at J, with 7 bases in the middle. The CDR3 region has the DNA TGTGCCAGTAGTATAATGGGGGACAATGAGCAGTTCTTC. Its protein is CASSIMGDNEQFF. Using reference TRBV19 and TRBJ2-1 for the parts outside the CDR3, the full variable domain is DGGITQSPKYLFRKEGQNVTLSCEQNLNHDAMYWYRQDPGQGLRLIYYSQIVNDFQKGDIAEGYSVSREKKESFPLTVTSAQKNPTAFYLCASSIMGDNEQFFGPGTRLTVL.

Only a few counts were recorded for this clonotype. This rearrangement joins TRBV10-3 to TRBJ1-4; a possible D gene is TRBD1 (5 bases). V was cut by 2 bases and J by 0 bases, with 7 bases left in between. The CDR3 covers 15 residues. The germline gives CDR1 ENHRY, CDR2 SYGVKD. The CDR3 here is CAISETQATNEKLFF. For the CDR3, the DNA is TGTGCCATCAGTGAGACACAGGCAACTAATGAAAAACTGTTTTTT.

The rearrangement uses TRBV9 and TRBJ1-1; D possibly corresponds to TRBD1 (6 bases). CDR1 and CDR2 from the germline V gene are SGDLS and YYNGEE. This CDR3 spans 13 amino acids. This CDR3 is CATGGGLNTEAFF. For the CDR3, the DNA is TGTGCAACCGGGGGCGGGTTGAACACTGAAGCTTTCTTT.

This clonotype has a count of ten or more. The chain is built from TRBV7-9 and TRBJ1-1; a weak D match, TRBD1 (5 bases). The CDR3 length is 15 residues. Germline lookup yields CDR1 SEHNR and CDR2 FQNEAQ (reference sequence). The V gene lost 7 bases and the J gene lost 0 bases, with 15 bases spanning the gap. CDR3 sequence: CASTFVDIMNTEAFF. DNA for the CDR3: TGTGCCAGCACCTTTGTGGACATCATGAACACTGAAGCTTTCTTT.

The V gene is TRBV7-6, the J gene TRBJ1-1, with a possible D match to TRBD1 (5 bases). CDR1 is SGHVS, CDR2 FNYEAQ, per germline. Trimming took 7 bases from V and 7 from J, leaving 25 bases between them. CDR3 length: 16 residues. CDR3 bases: TGTGCCAGCACCCCCGGTTCGGGGGACGCCGGGAATGAAGCTTTCTTT. It is translated as CASTPGSGDAGNEAFF.

This clonotype was found many times. This chain connects TRBV7-6 to TRBJ2-1; 12 positions agree with TRBD2. Trimming cost V 3 bases and J 6 bases; bases outside gene matches: 3. The CDR3 has 15 amino acids. The germline gives CDR1 SGHVS, CDR2 FNYEAQ. CDR3 in DNA: TGTGCCAGCAGCTTCCTAGCGGGGGGGATCAATGAGCAGTTCTTC. Its translation: CASSFLAGGINEQFF.

The chain uses TRBV10-3 and TRBJ1-1; D is possibly TRBD1 (5 bases). This CDR3 is built from 12 residues. V lost 10 bases and J lost 1, with 10 bases in between. CDR1 is ENHRY and CDR2 is SYGVKD in the germline V gene. The chain's CDR3 is CATTDTNTEAFF. The CDR3 nucleotides are TGTGCCACGACAGATACGAACACTGAAGCTTTCTTT.

This clonotype was detected only once. This chain joins TRBV28 and TRBJ1-6; D is undetermined. Germline CDR1 MDHEN, CDR2 SYDVKM. The CDR3 length is 14 residues. V lost 5 bases, J lost 6 bases, and 11 bases lay in between. DNA of the CDR3: TGTGCCAGCAGTCAAGTCCCTGGTAATTCACCCCTCCACTTT. This translates into CASSQVPGNSPLHF.

The gene calls are TRBV27 and TRBJ1-3; D gene uncertain. CDR1 and CDR2 (germline): MNHEY, SMNVEV (reference sequence). Trimming cost V 8 bases and J 0 bases, with 11 bases left between them. This CDR3 comprises 14 residues. The CDR3 nucleotides are TGTGCCAGCGCATCAGGCGTCTCTGGAAACACCATATATTTT. Protein sequence: CASASGVSGNTIYF.

This clonotype came up a few times. V and J are TRBV6-2 or TRBV6-3 and TRBJ2-2; D might be TRBD1 (6 bases). Germline V gives CDR1 MNHEY, CDR2 SVGEGT. V was shortened by 6 bases and J by 2 bases, with 13 bases between the two germline ends. The CDR3 is 15 residues long. CDR3: CASSPGQLNTGELFF. CDR3 DNA: TGTGCCAGCAGCCCCGGACAGCTTAACACCGGGGAGCTGTTTTTT.

The chain employs TRBV12-3 or TRBV12-4 and TRBJ2-1; no clear D. This CDR3 spans 12 amino acids. Deletions cut 6 bases from V and 12 bases from J, with 15 bases between. The CDR3 DNA is TGTGCCAGCAGAGGAAGTTGGGCTGGGCAGTTCTTC. It yields the protein CASRGSWAGQFF.

This clonotype has a handful of counts. The chain has TRBV7-9 and TRBJ1-2; 10 nucleotides agree with TRBD1. The CDR3 is made up of 16 amino acids. Unmatched junction bases numbered 12, after V lost 5 bases and J lost 6 bases. Germline V gene lookup returns CDR1 SEHNR and CDR2 FQNEAQ (reference sequence). This CDR3 is CASSDSGTGEGDGYTF. The DNA of the CDR3 is TGTGCCAGCAGCGACTCCGGGACAGGGGAAGGGGATGGCTACACCTTC.

This sequence joins TRBV27 and TRBJ2-3; tentatively, D is TRBD1 or TRBD2 (5 bases each). CDR1 MNHEY and CDR2 SMNVEV come from the germline V gene (reference sequence). V lost 2 bases to trimming and J lost 2 bases, with 20 bases between them. The CDR3 covers 18 residues. DNA of the CDR3: TGTGCCAGCAGTTTACTATCTTCACGGGGCGCAAACACAGATACGCAGTATTTT. The encoded protein is CASSLLSSRGANTDTQYF.

This clonotype was recorded a few times. This chain joins TRBV28 and TRBJ2-4; no reliable D call. This CDR3 contains 12 residues. Germline CDR1 reads MDHEN; CDR2 reads SYDVKM. Trimming pared 4 bases from V and 7 bases from J, leaving 8 bases between. This CDR3 reads CASSSGWNIQYF. The CDR3 DNA follows: TGTGCCAGCAGTTCTGGGTGGAACATTCAGTACTTC.

The sample holds a few counts of this clonotype. This chain connects TRBV5-5 to TRBJ1-4, with TRBD1 identical over 7 bases. The germline V gene encodes CDR1 SGHKS and CDR2 YYEKEE (reference sequence). This CDR3 comprises 15 residues. The junction had 6 bases not matched to a gene; V was cut back by 2 bases and J by 5 bases. The CDR3: CASSLWDSLNEKLFF. The CDR3 region has the DNA TGTGCCAGCAGCTTATGGGACAGCCTAAATGAAAAACTGTTTTTT. Variable domain in full (rest from reference TRBV5-5 and TRBJ1-4): DAGVTQSPTHLIKTRGQQVTLRCSPISGHKSVSWYQQVLGQGPQFIFQYYEKEERGRGNFPDRFSARQFPNYSSELNVNALLLGDSALYLCASSLWDSLNEKLFFGSGTQLSVL.

The CDR3 loop is CASERGRAEQTEAFF. CDR3 coding DNA: TGTGCCAGCGAGCGGGGGAGGGCTGAACAGACTGAAGCTTTCTTT. V gene TRBV19 combines with J gene TRBJ1-1; maybe TRBD1 (5 bases). The CDR3 has 15 residues. Trimming shortened V by 9 bases and J by 5 bases, and 22 bases separated the two germline ends. Germline assignment: CDR1 LNHDA and CDR2 SQIVND (reference sequence).

V gene TRBV24-1 combines with J gene TRBJ2-3; tentatively, D is TRBD2 (5 bases). This CDR3 spans 14 amino acids. CDR1 and CDR2 (germline): KGHDR, SFDVKD. V lost 3 bases and J 4 bases, leaving 10 bases between the germline ends. CDR3 amino acids: CATSDLAGADTQYF. As DNA, the CDR3 is TGTGCCACCAGTGATCTAGCTGGAGCAGATACGCAGTATTTT.

J is TRBJ2-6 and V is TRBV29-1; maybe TRBD1 (6 bases). V was pared by 1 base and J by 3 bases, with 22 bases between. The CDR3 runs to 19 residues. In germline, CDR1 is SQVTM, CDR2 ANQGSEA. CDR3 sequence reads: CSVEVRQEGVGLGANVLTF. CDR3 sequence (DNA): TGCAGCGTTGAAGTCAGGCAAGAGGGGGTGGGGCTTGGGGCCAACGTCCTGACTTTC.